This T cell receptor (beta chain) stems from a study of T cell repertoires in cytomegalovirus infection. Study information: An indication of both CMV infection and matching HLA type came from public TCR beta signatures.

A single record per CDR3 protein comes from TCRdb applying MiXCR to the reads. The profile shows 650,000 to 900,000 distinct CDR3 sequences, about 33% of them singletons. To note about this clonotype: Antigen unknown.

The sequences come from cultured CD8+ T cells from PBMCs, collected from culture after CMV antigen stimulation. This sequence was found in a human donor in good health (CMV status not recorded). Some clones in this sample may be carry-over from other donors' samples.

CDR3 region: CASSLSRGGVRGYGYTF. The CDR3 DNA reads TGTGCCAGCAGCCTCAGTAGAGGGGGGGTACGCGGCTATGGCTACACCTTC. This chain links TRBV14 with TRBJ1-2; TRBD1 might be the D (6 bases). This CDR3 contains 17 residues. V gave up 4 bases and J gave up 4 bases, with 22 bases separating them. The germline gives CDR1 SGHDN, CDR2 FVKESK.